The rows below give T cell receptor beta chains drawn from one sample of a study of T-cell reconstitution after alpha-beta-depleted transplantation in children. MiXCR, run by TCRdb on the PCR reads, gives a single entry per CDR3 protein. The sample gives 900,000 or so distinct CDR3 sequences, roughly 15% of which show up once; roughly 5% is in the top ten. Sequencing used PBMCs, mostly from graft donor cells, obtained 360 days after TCRalphabeta/CD19-depleted stem cell transplant. These receptors all stem from a male patient between 10 and 17 years old who had a stem cell transplant for acute lymphoblastic leukemia, so the T cells may come from the graft donor. CDR3s leave out the opening cysteine and the closing phenylalanine or tryptophan. Not all rows give a size; the values are once, few, many and, for expanded clones, a class.

few	TRBV5-5	TRBJ1-6	ASSHTGSPLH
-	TRBV20-1	TRBJ2-7	SEEVFGHPGEQY
-	TRBV5-1	TRBJ2-5	ASSFRGEGETQY
many	TRBV6-2/TRBV6-3	TRBJ2-7	ASSPTRDRNEQY
few	TRBV5-1	TRBJ2-1	ASSSEMDLNEQF
few	TRBV6-5	TRBJ2-3	ASSYGATRDTQY
few	TRBV14	TRBJ2-3	ASSHETDRADTQY
many	TRBV10-3	TRBJ2-5	AISESGRETQY
-	TRBV29-1	TRBJ2-7	SVRGGTGGDEQY
-	TRBV6-5	TRBJ2-2	ASSYCGDGSCTGELF
few	TRBV7-3	TRBJ2-1	ASSLGGSGRVNEQF
-	TRBV24-1	TRBJ1-5	ATSDSDRADQPQH
-	TRBV29-1	TRBJ2-7	SVQEGQSYEQY
many	TRBV7-9	TRBJ1-4	ASSLASGDIGEKLF
many	TRBV29-1	TRBJ2-7	SVGATGGYEQY
many	TRBV27	TRBJ2-5	ASSSRHFQETQY
few	TRBV5-1	TRBJ2-3	ASSLQYRDYTQY
many	TRBV12-3/TRBV12-4	TRBJ2-1	ASSQSGGVYNEQF
few	TRBV12-3/TRBV12-4	TRBJ2-5	ASSLGLRIPETQY
few	TRBV7-3	TRBJ2-7	ASSPPSGRAVEQY
-	TRBV7-9	TRBJ2-7	ASSLGRGQFAYEQY
few	TRBV14	TRBJ2-7	ASSQTLGQSYEQY
-	TRBV7-9	TRBJ2-5	ASSLWELQETQY
few	TRBV24-1	TRBJ2-3	ATSPRGRWDTQY
few	TRBV6-5	TRBJ2-7	ASSYGIFNTYEQY
-	TRBV9	TRBJ1-5	ASSVGGRPNQPQH
-	TRBV4-1	TRBJ2-1	ASSPRSDVPYNEQF
-	TRBV6-5	TRBJ1-1	ASSTRHPTDTEAF
few	TRBV6-5	TRBJ2-7	ASSYSGTGGYEQY
few	TRBV10-3	TRBJ2-1	AIRGTSYNEQF
-	TRBV30	TRBJ2-1	AWSILAINEQF
-	TRBV7-9	TRBJ2-3	ASSKMRDTQY
-	TRBV7-3	TRBJ2-5	ASSLIGSKGETQY
many	TRBV12-3/TRBV12-4	TRBJ2-1	ASSSPLAGGRNNEQF
few	TRBV5-1	TRBJ2-3	ASSFGPPGADTQY
-	TRBV4-1	TRBJ2-5	ASQLTVGETQY
-	TRBV3-1	TRBJ2-1	ASRPRGGQSYNEQF
-	TRBV10-3	TRBJ2-1	AISEWVDGSSYNEQF
-	TRBV11-3	TRBJ2-1	ASSLERSNNEQF
few	TRBV29-1	TRBJ1-1	SVVRGFNTEAF
many	TRBV3-1	TRBJ2-2	ASSQGGRVAGELF
-	TRBV12-3/TRBV12-4	TRBJ2-4	ASSLGQGTSRAKNIQY
-	TRBV7-8	TRBJ1-4	ASSLARQGTNEKLF
many	TRBV12-3/TRBV12-4	TRBJ2-2	ASIKDTPNTGELF
-	TRBV28	TRBJ2-1	ASSFDGSRLDNEQF
-	TRBV30	TRBJ2-7	AWSSQALTREQY
-	TRBV3-1	TRBJ2-3	ASSPRRLAGGRDTQY
many	TRBV12-3/TRBV12-4	TRBJ2-7	ASSLVRGSHEQY
-	TRBV28	TRBJ2-7	ASSLLGDPTHEQY
-	TRBV24-1	TRBJ2-7	ATSESTSGRALISEQY
-	TRBV18	TRBJ1-5	ASSPGPGQGANQPQH
many	TRBV12-3/TRBV12-4	TRBJ2-1	ASTPGLSSYNEQF
-	TRBV7-9	TRBJ2-5	ASSSRQGPAETQY